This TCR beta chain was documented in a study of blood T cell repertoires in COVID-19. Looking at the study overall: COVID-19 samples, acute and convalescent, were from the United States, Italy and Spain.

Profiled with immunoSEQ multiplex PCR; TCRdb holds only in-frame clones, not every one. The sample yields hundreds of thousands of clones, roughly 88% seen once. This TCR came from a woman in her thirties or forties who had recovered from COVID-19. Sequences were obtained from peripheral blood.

The CDR3 protein is CATSRVGQGRTGELFF. The CDR3 DNA follows: TGTGCCACCAGCAGAGTAGGGCAGGGTCGCACCGGGGAGCTGTTTTTT. The V call is TRBV15, the J call TRBJ2-2; weak D call: TRBD1 (5 bases). Per the germline V gene, CDR1 is LNHNV and CDR2 is YYDKDF (reference sequence). Trimming left V 1 base short and J 4 bases short, with 13 bases between. The CDR3 has 16 residues.